The 27 T cell receptor beta chains reported below all come from one sample, sequenced in a study of blood T cell repertoires in COVID-19 (dated by TCRdb to 2020 to 2021). The library was generated by the immunoSEQ multiplex PCR assay. This immuneACCESS table, as held by TCRdb, lists in-frame sequences with V and J called but not all clones. Of the missing ones, under half trace to an unresolved V gene in checked studies; the others have no known cause. The sample table holds about 400,000 clones, of which about 89% were seen once. Of the sample, around 1.3% is held by the ten largest clones. The sequencing input was peripheral blood. These receptors originate from a man aged 40-49 years with acute or convalescent COVID-19.

This sequence joins TRBV23-1 and TRBJ1-4, with TRBD1 as a possible D gene (5 bases). TRBV23-1 is reported as an ORF; its role is uncertain. This CDR3 contains 16 residues. The V and J ends lost 0 bases and 2 bases respectively, with 10 bases between them. The CDR3 here is CASSQSSGGTNEKLFF. The CDR3 DNA follows: TGCGCCAGCAGTCAATCATCGGGGGGGACTAATGAAAAACTGTTTTTT.

This chain joins TRBV28 and TRBJ1-2, with TRBD1 matching over 9 bases. The ends lost 5 bases at V and 6 bases at J; junction bases unmatched: 13. The CDR3 length is 16 residues. From germline, CDR1 is MDHEN and CDR2 SYDVKM. DNA for the CDR3: TGTGCCAGCAGTCCATGGACAGGGGCGTCAGTTGATGGCTACACCTTC. Protein product: CASSPWTGASVDGYTF.

This rearrangement joins TRBV4-2 to TRBJ1-6, with 7 positions matching TRBD1. The CDR3 sequence is 17 residues long. J gave up 10 bases and V 0 bases, and 12 bases lay outside the gene matches. CDR1 is LGHNA, CDR2 YNFKEQ, per germline. CDR3 region: CASSQESRGTSRSPLHF. CDR3 coding DNA: TGTGCCAGCAGCCAAGAGAGCAGGGGGACCTCTCGCTCACCCCTCCACTTT.

Turning to this clone: This sample also contains other DNA sequences that code for the same CDR3. The chain couples TRBV5-1 to TRBJ1-1; TRBD1 might be the D (5 bases). Trimming shortened V by 0 bases and J by 2 bases, and 8 bases separated the two germline ends. CDR3 length: 14 residues. Germline V gene lookup returns CDR1 SGHRS and CDR2 YFSETQ. The CDR3 spells CASSLAGGNTEAFF. The DNA for the CDR3 is TGCGCCAGCAGCTTGGCGGGGGGTAACACTGAAGCTTTCTTT.

This chain links TRBV5-4 with TRBJ2-7; perhaps TRBD1 as D (6 bases). This CDR3 spans 14 amino acids. CDR1 is SGHNT, CDR2 YYREEE, per germline (reference sequence). Trimming left V 4 bases short and J 0 bases short, with 11 bases between. As DNA, the CDR3 is TGTGCCAGCAGCCTGGGGGACAACTCCTACGAGCAGTACTTC. Translating gives CASSLGDNSYEQYF.

V is TRBV9 and J is TRBJ2-1, with 16 bases matching TRBD2. The CDR3 consists of 18 residues. After removal of 3 bases from V and 7 bases from J, the junction contained 10 bases not matched to a gene. CDR1 and CDR2 from the germline V gene are SGDLS and YYNGEE. The CDR3 here is CASSAPGLAGGPWNEQFF. The DNA for the CDR3 is TGTGCCAGCAGCGCCCCGGGACTAGCGGGAGGGCCGTGGAATGAGCAGTTCTTC.

The J gene is TRBJ2-3, the V gene TRBV28; 9 bases map to TRBD2. The CDR3 sequence is 18 residues long. J was trimmed by 3 bases and V by 5 bases; bases with no gene match: 15. Germline lookup yields CDR1 MDHEN and CDR2 SYDVKM. CDR3 nucleotide sequence: TGTGCCAGCAGTCTAAACCGGGGGATAGCGGGGGTAACAGATACGCAGTATTTT. It yields the protein CASSLNRGIAGVTDTQYF.

The CDR3 DNA is TGTGCCAGCAGCTCGCGGGGGGTCGTCACAGATACGCAGTATTTT. Its translation: CASSSRGVVTDTQYF. This rearrangement joins TRBV11-2 to TRBJ2-3; 8 bases align to TRBD2. This CDR3 has 15 amino acids. CDR1 is SGHAT, CDR2 FQNNGV, per germline. After removal of 4 bases from V and 2 bases from J, the junction contained 5 bases not matched to a gene. Full variable domain (remainder filled in from reference TRBV11-2 and TRBJ2-3): EAGVAQSPRYKIIEKRQSVAFWCNPISGHATLYWYQQILGQGPKLLIQFQNNGVVDDSQLPKDRFSAERLKGVDSTLKIQPAKLEDSAVYLCASSSRGVVTDTQYFGPGTRLTVL.

In DNA form, the CDR3 reads TGCGCCAGCAGCCGAGGATATAGCTCCTACGAGCAGTACTTC. The encoded protein is CASSRGYSSYEQYF. V usage is TRBV4-1 and J usage is TRBJ2-7; D remains ambiguous. Germline V gene lookup returns CDR1 MGHRA and CDR2 YSYEKL. The CDR3 is 14 residues long. V lost 4 bases, J lost 0 bases, and 10 bases lay in between.

CDR3 in amino acids: CASSQYDRGMRNEQFF. CDR3 DNA: TGCGCCAGCAGCCAATACGACAGGGGGATGAGGAATGAGCAGTTCTTC. The chain carries TRBV4-3 and TRBJ2-1, with 9 bases that match TRBD1. This CDR3 has 16 amino acids. Germline V gene data show CDR1 as LGHNA and CDR2 as YSLEER. J lost 7 bases, V lost 2 bases, and 9 bases had no gene match.

This clone was observed once. J is TRBJ2-7 and V is TRBV5-1, with 9 positions matching TRBD1. The germline V gene encodes CDR1 SGHRS and CDR2 YFSETQ. The CDR3 sequence is 15 residues long. Unmatched junction bases numbered 7, after V lost 4 bases and J lost 2 bases. CDR3 region: CASSLRTGETYEQYF. Here the CDR3 DNA reads TGCGCCAGCAGCCTACGGACAGGGGAAACCTACGAGCAGTACTTC.

CDR3 sequence reads: CASSLVDSLTEAFF. The CDR3 nucleotides read TGTGCCAGCAGCTTAGTCGACAGCCTCACTGAAGCTTTCTTT. The V and J genes are TRBV5-8 and TRBJ1-1, with a weak D call TRBD1 (5 bases). Germline V gives CDR1 SGHTS, CDR2 YDEGEE. The germline V and J ends were trimmed by 2 bases and 4 bases, with 12 bases remaining between them. The CDR3 extends over 14 amino acids.

The chain joins TRBV7-2 to TRBJ1-1, with D tentatively TRBD1 (5 bases). Germline CDR1 and CDR2: SGHTA and FQGNSA. This CDR3 spans 17 amino acids. V shed 1 base and J shed 3 bases, with 18 bases lying between them. The CDR3 sequence: CASSLEQASLVYTEAFF. CDR3 DNA sequence: TGTGCCAGCAGCTTAGAACAGGCCTCGTTGGTTTACACTGAAGCTTTCTTT.

CDR3 nucleotide sequence: TGCGCCAGCAGCTTGGAAGCGGCTGGGGATACGCAGTATTTT. It encodes CASSLEAAGDTQYF. V and J are TRBV5-1 and TRBJ2-3; D is perhaps TRBD2 (5 bases). The CDR3 is 14 residues long. The germline gives CDR1 SGHRS, CDR2 YFSETQ. The V end lost 0 bases, the J end lost 6 bases, and 11 bases lay between the germline ends. Drawing the rest from reference TRBV5-1 and TRBJ2-3, the complete variable domain is KAGVTQTPRYLIKTRGQQVTLSCSPISGHRSVSWYQQTPGQGLQFLFEYFSETQRNKGNFPGRFSGRQFSNSRSEMNVSTLELGDSALYLCASSLEAAGDTQYFGPGTRLTVL.

The gene calls are TRBV4-2 and TRBJ2-7; D call uncertain. This CDR3 region has 12 residues. V was pared by 1 base and J by 6 bases, with 7 bases between. Germline loops: CDR1 LGHNA, CDR2 YNFKEQ. The CDR3 region is CASSQVESEQYF. In nucleotides, the CDR3 is TGTGCCAGCAGCCAAGTCGAGTCCGAGCAGTACTTC.

The chain combines TRBV6-2 or TRBV6-3 with TRBJ2-2; D remains ambiguous. CDR1 MNHEY and CDR2 SVGEGT come from the germline V gene. CDR3 length equals 16 residues. V lost 2 bases and J lost 2, with 12 bases in between. For the CDR3, the DNA is TGTGCCAGCAGTTACCCTGACTCGCTTAACACCGGGGAGCTGTTTTTT. Translating it yields CASSYPDSLNTGELFF.

This chain connects TRBV18 to TRBJ2-4, with 10 bases fitting TRBD2. CDR1 KGHSH and CDR2 LQKENI come from the germline V gene. This CDR3 has 15 residues. The J segment lost 7 bases and the V segment lost 6 bases, leaving 9 bases of the junction unmatched. In DNA form, the CDR3 reads TGTGCCAGCTCCCCCCTAGCGGGAGATGGGAACATTCAGTACTTC. Translation: CASSPLAGDGNIQYF.

The chain is built from TRBV19 and TRBJ1-1, with 9 bases identical to TRBD1. With 6 bases clipped from V and 4 bases from J, the junction kept 9 bases outside the gene matches. Germline CDR1 LNHDA, CDR2 SQIVND (reference sequence). This CDR3 has 15 residues. The CDR3 spells CASRLDRGTATEAFF. CDR3 nucleotides: TGTGCCAGTAGACTAGACAGGGGGACGGCCACTGAAGCTTTCTTT.

This clone was seen a few times. The chain employs TRBV30 and TRBJ1-1; no reliable D call. CDR3 size: 13 residues. CDR1 and CDR2 from the germline V gene are GTSNPN and SVGIG (reference sequence). The V end was cut by 5 bases, the J end by 0 bases, with 10 bases between. CDR3 coding DNA: TGTGCCTGGCAAACTGGGCTGAACACTGAAGCTTTCTTT. This sequence encodes CAWQTGLNTEAFF.

The chain recombines TRBV18 with TRBJ1-2; TRBD1 matches at 11 bases. Germline assignment: CDR1 KGHSH and CDR2 LQKENI. The CDR3 has 15 amino acids. The V and J ends lost 3 bases and 6 bases, in that order; junction bases with no gene match: 6. The CDR3 coding sequence is TGTGCCAGCTCACCCCAAGGACAGGGGGCTAATGGCTACACCTTC. Translating it yields CASSPQGQGANGYTF.

The chain carries TRBV2 and TRBJ2-7; weak D call: TRBD2 (5 bases). Germline CDR1 SNHLY, CDR2 FYNNEI. CDR3 size: 16 residues. Trimming took 0 bases from V and 3 from J, leaving 15 bases between them. CDR3 amino acids: CASSEAGGSWVYEQYF. In DNA, the CDR3 is TGTGCCAGCAGTGAAGCAGGCGGGTCTTGGGTCTACGAGCAGTACTTC.

The chain couples TRBV7-3 to TRBJ2-2; 11 positions match TRBD2. This CDR3 is 21 amino acids long. CDR1 is SGHTA, CDR2 FQGTGA, per germline. V lost 1 base and J lost 4; bases outside the gene matches: 17. CDR3 residues: CASSLRGSAVGTSGGTGELFF. CDR3 sequence (DNA): TGTGCCAGCAGCTTAAGAGGTTCGGCAGTCGGGACTAGCGGAGGCACCGGGGAGCTGTTTTTT.

This clone was detected once. CDR3 sequence reads: CASSLGRAYEQYF. CDR3 nucleotide sequence: TGTGCCAGCAGCTTGGGTCGAGCCTACGAGCAGTACTTC. This chain links TRBV5-8 with TRBJ2-7; no reliable D call. V was shortened by 0 bases and J by 2 bases, with 6 bases between the two germline ends. The V gene's germline CDR1 is SGHTS and CDR2 YDEGEE. This CDR3 is built from 13 residues.

The genes are TRBV28 and TRBJ1-2, with a possible D match to TRBD1 (5 bases). There are 12 residues in the CDR3. CDR1 and CDR2 (germline): MDHEN, SYDVKM. The V gene lost 9 bases and the J gene lost 8 bases, with 16 bases spanning the gap. CDR3 amino acids: CASLRQNLGYTF. The CDR3 DNA reads as TGTGCCAGTCTTAGACAGAATTTGGGCTACACCTTC.

The table lists this clone with many counts. The chain carries TRBV28 and TRBJ1-1, with unresolved D. CDR1 is MDHEN, CDR2 SYDVKM, per germline. Trimming shortened V by 7 bases and J by 2 bases, and 8 bases separated the two germline ends. The CDR3 totals 12 residues. In DNA, the CDR3 is TGTGCCAGCACAGTGATAAACACTGAAGCTTTCTTT. The encoded protein is CASTVINTEAFF.

CDR3 DNA sequence: TGTGCCAGCACTGACAGATATGGCTACACCTTC. It translates to CASTDRYGYTF. The V gene is TRBV12-3 or TRBV12-4, the J gene TRBJ1-2; tentatively, D is TRBD1 (5 bases). The CDR3 totals 11 residues. Trimming stripped 7 bases from V and 5 bases from J, with 8 bases between.

The V gene is TRBV6-1, the J gene TRBJ1-4; D may be TRBD1 (5 bases). Germline assignment: CDR1 MNHNS and CDR2 SASEGT. The V end lost 3 bases, the J end lost 3 bases, and 8 bases lay between the germline ends. This CDR3 has 14 residues. This CDR3 reads CASSEAGPNEKLFF. DNA of the CDR3: TGTGCCAGCAGTGAGGCGGGGCCTAATGAAAAACTGTTTTTT.